Listed below are T cell receptor beta chains from one sample, sequenced in a study of T cell repertoires in cytomegalovirus infection. Via MiXCR, TCRdb re-called the reads, giving one row per CDR3 protein. The sample lists 900,000 to 950,000 distinct CDR3 sequences, 31% occurring once. No cognate antigen is known for these TCRs. This material consisted of cultured CD8+ T cells from PBMCs, taken from culture after CMV antigen stimulation. These receptors came from a human donor in good health (CMV status not recorded). Some clones in this sample may be carry-over from other donors' samples. CDR3s include the opening cysteine and the closing phenylalanine or tryptophan. Each record gives: J gene, D gene, clone size, V gene, CDR3 protein, CDR3 DNA. D genes are given only for firm matches. Rows may omit the clone size; those that give it use once, few, many or a size class.

TRBJ2-1 TRBD2 NA TRBV7-6 CASSSPERGSYNEQFF TGTGCCAGCAGCTCCCCGGAGCGGGGGTCATACAATGAGCAGTTCTTC
TRBJ2-1 NA NA TRBV7-9 CVSSLGGGPYYNEQFF TGTGTCAGCAGCCTAGGAGGGGGCCCCTATTACAATGAGCAGTTCTTC
TRBJ2-1 NA NA TRBV6-5 CASSTYRTYNEQFF TGTGCCAGCAGTACTTACAGGACCTACAATGAGCAGTTCTTC
TRBJ2-2 NA NA TRBV9 CASSVQAQGTNTGELFF TGTGCCAGCAGCGTACAGGCCCAGGGGACGAACACCGGGGAGCTGTTTTTT
TRBJ2-1 NA NA TRBV7-6 CASSPSGHEQFF TGTGCCAGCAGCCCTTCCGGTCATGAGCAGTTCTTC
TRBJ2-1 TRBD2 few TRBV2 CASSDNPGGIEQFF TGTGCCAGCAGTGATAACCCGGGGGGTATTGAGCAGTTCTTC
TRBJ1-2 NA NA TRBV4-1 CASSPYEDSYYGYTF TGCGCCAGCAGCCCTTACGAGGACAGCTACTATGGCTACACCTTC
TRBJ1-2 NA many TRBV6-1 CASRILGGASSNYGYTF TGTGCCAGCAGGATACTAGGTGGGGCCTCTTCTAACTATGGCTACACCTTC
TRBJ2-5 NA many TRBV12-3/TRBV12-4 CASSLVQGRQETQYF TGTGCCAGCAGTTTGGTCCAGGGTCGCCAAGAGACCCAGTACTTC
TRBJ1-1 TRBD1 NA TRBV27 CASRPRTGTRMNTEAFF TGTGCCAGCCGACCTCGGACAGGCACTAGAATGAACACTGAAGCTTTCTTT
TRBJ1-2 NA NA TRBV18 CASSPYLDSEHYGYTF TGTGCCAGCTCACCATACCTGGACAGTGAGCACTATGGCTACACCTTC
TRBJ2-1 NA many TRBV7-8 CASSLVRVNEQFF TGTGCCAGCAGCTTAGTCAGGGTTAATGAGCAGTTCTTC
TRBJ2-1 TRBD1 NA TRBV7-8 CASSFRTGVALYNEQFF TGTGCCAGCAGCTTCCGGACAGGAGTGGCCCTCTACAATGAGCAGTTCTTC
TRBJ2-2 TRBD2 NA TRBV6-5 CASSRTSANTGELFF TGTGCCAGCAGTCGGACTAGCGCGAACACCGGGGAGCTGTTTTTT
TRBJ2-2 NA many TRBV7-2 CASSFGAGYTGELFF TGTGCCAGCAGCTTCGGGGCGGGGTACACCGGGGAGCTGTTTTTT
TRBJ2-5 NA NA TRBV6-2/TRBV6-3 CASSYTSRRFQETQYF TGTGCCAGCAGTTACACGAGTAGGCGCTTTCAAGAGACCCAGTACTTC
TRBJ2-1 NA many TRBV7-2 CASSLVWDEQFF TGTGCCAGCAGCTTAGTGTGGGATGAGCAGTTCTTC
TRBJ2-1 NA few TRBV9 CASSVDDPLGYNEQFF TGTGCCAGCAGCGTAGATGACCCCCTAGGATACAATGAGCAGTTCTTC
TRBJ1-5 TRBD1 many TRBV5-1 CASSPGTGSNQPQHF TGTGCCAGCAGCCCCGGGACAGGGTCCAATCAGCCCCAGCATTTT
TRBJ2-3 NA NA TRBV27 CASSLVSARGDTQYF TGTGCCAGCAGTTTGGTTTCCGCAAGGGGGGATACGCAGTATTTT
TRBJ2-3 NA NA TRBV19 CASRSPETAGTDTQYF TGTGCCAGTAGATCGCCTGAGACAGCAGGCACAGATACGCAGTATTTT
TRBJ2-5 TRBD2 NA TRBV7-9 CASSFLAGGPETQYF TGTGCCAGCAGCTTCTTAGCGGGGGGCCCAGAGACCCAGTACTTC
TRBJ1-5 TRBD1 NA TRBV5-4 CASSLQGGGQPQHF TGTGCCAGCAGCTTGCAGGGGGGCGGACAGCCCCAGCATTTT
TRBJ2-5 NA NA TRBV4-2 CASSQERTDQETQYF TGTGCCAGCAGCCAAGAGCGAACAGACCAAGAGACCCAGTACTTC
TRBJ2-1 NA NA TRBV19 CASSITGGPANEQFF TGTGCCAGTAGTATTACCGGGGGCCCTGCGAATGAGCAGTTCTTC
TRBJ2-5 TRBD2 few TRBV6-6 CASSYPSGEIQETQYF TGTGCCAGCAGTTACCCTAGCGGGGAGATACAAGAGACCCAGTACTTC
TRBJ2-3 NA few TRBV3-1 CASSQDFRGVSTDTQYF TGTGCCAGCAGCCAAGATTTCAGGGGGGTTAGCACAGATACGCAGTATTTT
TRBJ2-1 NA NA TRBV10-3 CAIREGYEQFF TGTGCCATCAGAGAGGGTTATGAGCAGTTCTTC
TRBJ1-1 NA NA TRBV7-9 CASSLADETANTEAFF TGTGCCAGCAGCTTAGCGGACGAAACAGCAAACACTGAAGCTTTCTTT
TRBJ1-1 NA few TRBV19 CASIGTARNTEAFF TGTGCCAGTATAGGGACGGCTAGAAACACTGAAGCTTTCTTT
TRBJ2-1 NA NA TRBV4-2 CASSQSGDAYNEQFF TGTGCCAGCAGCCAATCGGGGGACGCCTACAATGAGCAGTTCTTC
TRBJ2-5 TRBD2 NA TRBV12-3/TRBV12-4 CASSKDLAGRETQYF TGTGCCAGCAGCAAGGACCTAGCGGGGAGGGAGACCCAGTACTTC
TRBJ1-2 NA few TRBV5-4 CASSLDGPLYGYTF TGTGCCAGCAGCTTGGACGGCCCTCTCTATGGCTACACCTTC
TRBJ2-3 NA NA TRBV19 CATGALTDTQYF TGTGCCACAGGGGCCCTCACAGATACGCAGTATTTT
TRBJ1-5 NA once TRBV15 CATSRDDGINQPQHF TGTGCCACCAGCAGGGATGACGGGATCAATCAGCCCCAGCATTTT
TRBJ2-2 NA few TRBV5-4 CASGQGRTGELFF TGTGCCAGCGGCCAGGGGAGAACCGGGGAGCTGTTTTTT
TRBJ2-1 TRBD1 NA TRBV7-6 CASSSGQGFVNEQFF TGTGCCAGCAGCTCGGGACAGGGGTTCGTCAATGAGCAGTTCTTC
TRBJ2-2 NA few TRBV6-1 CASSQSGRYAGELFF TGTGCCAGCAGTCAGTCAGGGAGATACGCCGGGGAGCTGTTTTTT
TRBJ2-3 NA NA TRBV29-1 CSVVSPSTDTQYF TGCAGCGTTGTTAGCCCGAGCACAGATACGCAGTATTTT
TRBJ2-3 NA NA TRBV10-1 CASSRDSGRTDTQYF TGCGCCAGCTCCAGAGATAGCGGCCGCACAGATACGCAGTATTTT
TRBJ2-1 NA many TRBV7-2 CASSLMRLLTSSYNEQFF TGTGCCAGCAGCTTAATGAGACTATTAACGAGCTCCTACAATGAGCAGTTCTTC
TRBJ2-1 NA NA TRBV19 CASSWAGKDEQFF TGTGCCAGTAGTTGGGCAGGGAAGGATGAGCAGTTCTTC
TRBJ1-1 NA NA TRBV6-5 CASRTGVGDWDTEAFF TGTGCCAGCAGAACAGGAGTTGGCGATTGGGACACTGAAGCTTTCTTT
TRBJ1-1 NA NA TRBV29-1 CSATAGGTNTEAFF TGCAGCGCTACCGCGGGAGGGACGAACACTGAAGCTTTCTTT
TRBJ2-3 NA many TRBV7-2 CASSLLGYFTDTQYF TGTGCCAGCAGCTTACTTGGGTACTTCACTGATACGCAGTATTTT
TRBJ2-7 TRBD1 many TRBV7-2 CASSLWDSHSGEQYF TGTGCCAGCAGCCTCTGGGACAGTCATAGTGGCGAGCAGTACTTC
TRBJ1-1 NA few TRBV10-2 CASSVGALNTEAFF TGCGCCAGCAGCGTAGGAGCCTTGAACACTGAAGCTTTCTTT
TRBJ2-3 NA many TRBV12-3/TRBV12-4 CASSLVLTGPNTDTQYF TGTGCCAGCAGTTTAGTGCTCACGGGTCCCAACACAGATACGCAGTATTTT
TRBJ2-1 TRBD2 NA TRBV11-2 CASSLDPTSGGEPYNEQFF TGTGCCAGCAGCTTAGATCCAACTAGCGGGGGGGAACCATACAATGAGCAGTTCTTC
TRBJ1-1 TRBD1 NA TRBV7-6 CASSPDRPEAFF TGTGCCAGCAGCCCGGACAGGCCAGAAGCTTTCTTT
TRBJ2-6 NA NA TRBV20-1 CSAPDGNSGANVLTF TGCAGTGCTCCGGACGGCAACTCTGGGGCCAACGTCCTGACTTTC
TRBJ2-1 TRBD1 few TRBV10-3 CAISEFRQGASNNEQFF TGTGCCATCAGTGAGTTCAGACAGGGGGCTTCGAACAATGAGCAGTTCTTC
TRBJ2-1 NA many TRBV6-2/TRBV6-3 CASSLFGHSSSYNEQFF TGTGCCAGCAGTTTGTTCGGGCACAGTAGCTCCTACAATGAGCAGTTCTTC
TRBJ1-5 NA NA TRBV14 CASSQEKFQPQHF TGTGCCAGCAGCCAAGAAAAGTTTCAGCCCCAGCATTTT
TRBJ2-3 NA NA TRBV10-1 CASSDSRWVGQYF TGCGCCAGCAGTGATTCCCGTTGGGTTGGGCAGTATTTT
TRBJ2-1 NA NA TRBV7-6 CASSSSRDTYNEQFF TGTGCCAGCAGCTCTTCGCGGGACACCTACAATGAGCAGTTCTTC